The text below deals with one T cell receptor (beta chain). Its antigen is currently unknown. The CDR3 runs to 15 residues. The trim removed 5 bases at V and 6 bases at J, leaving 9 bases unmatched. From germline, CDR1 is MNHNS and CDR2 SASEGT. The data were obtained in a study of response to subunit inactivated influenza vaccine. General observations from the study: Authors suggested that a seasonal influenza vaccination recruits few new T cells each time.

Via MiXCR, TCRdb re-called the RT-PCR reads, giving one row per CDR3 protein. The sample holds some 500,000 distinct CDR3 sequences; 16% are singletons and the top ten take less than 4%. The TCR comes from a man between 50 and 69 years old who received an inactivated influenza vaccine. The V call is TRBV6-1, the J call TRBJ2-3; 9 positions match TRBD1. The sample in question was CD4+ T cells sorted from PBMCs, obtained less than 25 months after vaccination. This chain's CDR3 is CASSSYGTGRDTQYF. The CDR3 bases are TGTGCCAGCAGTAGCTACGGGACAGGGAGGGATACGCAGTATTTT.